These T cell receptor beta chains were read from a single sample in a study of blood T cells in healthy people across ages. In TCRdb, the 5' RACE reads were re-called with MiXCR into one record per CDR3 protein. Counted here are more than 700,000 distinct CDR3 sequences, about 48% occurring once; the ten biggest clones make up roughly two fifths. The sample consisted of blood. The receptor source for this set is a man older than 75 in good health. The CDR3 runs from the conserved cysteine through the conserved F or W. A D gene is named only where the DNA matches it firmly. Clone size appears in some rows only: once, few, many, or a class for an expanded clone.

len | j_gene | d_gene | v_gene | abundance | CDR3aa | CDR3nt
14 | TRBJ2-5 | NA | TRBV7-2 | NA | CASSPPGGRETQYF | TGTGCCAGCAGCCCCCCTGGAGGGAGGGAGACCCAGTACTTC
17 | TRBJ1-6 | NA | TRBV6-5 | few | CASSYDGTSSYNSPLHF | TGTGCCAGCAGTTACGACGGTACGAGCTCCTATAATTCACCCCTCCACTTT
18 | TRBJ2-4 | NA | TRBV6-1 | few | CASRENPRGGSAKNIQYF | TGTGCCAGCAGAGAAAACCCCCGTGGAGGGTCCGCCAAAAACATTCAGTACTTC
13 | TRBJ1-4 | TRBD1 | TRBV6-1 | NA | CASRQGASEKLFF | TGTGCCAGCAGACAGGGGGCGAGTGAAAAACTGTTTTTT
16 | TRBJ1-1 | NA | TRBV6-4 | NA | CASSLFPGGQNTEAFF | TGTGCCAGCAGTTTATTTCCTGGCGGACAGAACACTGAAGCTTTCTTT
15 | TRBJ2-1 | NA | TRBV2 | NA | CASSATGTSYNEQFF | TGTGCCAGCAGCGCCACAGGGACCTCCTACAATGAGCAGTTCTTC
13 | TRBJ1-4 | NA | TRBV20-1 | NA | CSAEALGSEKLFF | TGCAGTGCGGAGGCTCTGGGAAGTGAAAAACTGTTTTTT
14 | TRBJ2-7 | TRBD1 | TRBV12-3/TRBV12-4 | few | CASSMGTGVWEQYF | TGTGCCAGCAGCATGGGGACAGGGGTTTGGGAGCAGTACTTC
13 | TRBJ1-2 | NA | TRBV29-1 | few | CSVDRETNYGYTF | TGCAGCGTTGACAGGGAAACTAACTATGGCTACACCTTC
13 | TRBJ2-5 | TRBD2 | TRBV29-1 | NA | CSVLTGGRYEQYF | TGCAGCGTCCTGACTGGCGGGAGATATGAGCAGTACTTC
12 | TRBJ2-5 | TRBD1 | TRBV6-1 | NA | CASWTGIETQYF | TGTGCCAGTTGGACAGGGATAGAGACCCAGTACTTC
14 | TRBJ2-7 | NA | TRBV28 | NA | CASSTGTYPYEQYF | TGTGCCAGCAGCACCGGGACTTACCCTTACGAGCAGTACTTC
12 | TRBJ1-4 | NA | TRBV2 | few | CASSQPNEKLFF | TGTGCCAGCAGCCAGCCCAATGAAAAACTGTTTTTT
12 | TRBJ1-1 | NA | TRBV5-1 | few | CASSLVPTEAFF | TGCGCCAGCAGCTTGGTTCCCACTGAAGCTTTCTTT
17 | TRBJ2-3 | TRBD1 | TRBV11-3 | few | CASSLGLRTGVTDTQYF | TGTGCCAGCAGCTTAGGGCTCAGGACAGGGGTCACGGATACGCAGTATTTT
14 | TRBJ2-6 | NA | TRBV20-1 | NA | CSARDRGGANVLTF | TGCAGTGCTAGAGACAGGGGAGGGGCCAACGTCCTGACTTTC
10 | TRBJ2-1 | NA | TRBV20-1 | few | CSAAGAGEFF | TGCAGTGCTGCCGGGGCTGGGGAGTTCTTC
12 | TRBJ2-3 | TRBD1 | TRBV7-3 | NA | CASSLGTGAQYF | TGTGCCAGCAGTCTGGGGACAGGTGCGCAGTATTTT
13 | TRBJ2-7 | NA | TRBV7-3 | few | CASSPSPGHEQYF | TGTGCCAGCAGCCCATCGCCGGGCCACGAGCAGTACTTC
15 | TRBJ2-7 | NA | TRBV7-2 | many | CASSLDGGVGYEQYF | TGTGCCAGCAGCTTAGACGGCGGGGTGGGGTACGAGCAGTACTTC
14 | TRBJ2-7 | NA | TRBV11-2 | NA | CASSVSEGVYEQYF | TGTGCCAGCAGCGTTTCCGAGGGGGTTTACGAGCAGTACTTC
13 | TRBJ1-2 | NA | TRBV6-5 | NA | CASSRTAEDGYTF | TGTGCCAGCAGTAGGACAGCGGAGGATGGCTACACCTTC
15 | TRBJ2-1 | NA | TRBV5-6 | NA | CASSRGFTSYNEQFF | TGTGCCAGCAGCCGGGGCTTTACAAGCTACAATGAGCAGTTCTTC
15 | TRBJ2-5 | NA | TRBV3-1 | few | CASSPTGRTGQTQYF | TGTGCCAGCAGCCCAACAGGGCGGACGGGTCAGACCCAGTACTTC
20 | TRBJ2-7 | TRBD2 | TRBV20-1 | NA | CSARDYGTVRTSGHQYEQYF | TGCAGTGCTAGAGATTATGGGACAGTTAGGACTAGCGGACACCAATACGAGCAGTACTTC
15 | TRBJ2-5 | NA | TRBV24-1 | NA | CATSDQENSGETQYF | TGTGCCACCAGTGATCAGGAGAACAGTGGTGAGACCCAGTACTTC
12 | TRBJ1-2 | NA | TRBV25-1 | once | CASSESAIGYTF | TGTGCCAGCAGTGAATCTGCTATTGGCTACACCTTC
14 | TRBJ2-3 | TRBD1 | TRBV27 | few | CASAFGRGLDTQYF | TGTGCCAGCGCTTTCGGCAGGGGGTTGGATACGCAGTATTTT
16 | TRBJ2-1 | TRBD1 | TRBV5-1 | NA | CASSPTGTGLKNEQFF | TGCGCCAGCAGCCCTACCGGGACAGGGTTAAAAAATGAGCAGTTCTTC
13 | TRBJ2-3 | NA | TRBV20-1 | NA | CSASSREIRYAYF | TGCAGTGCTAGCTCCCGGGAGATTAGATACGCGTATTTT
18 | TRBJ2-7 | TRBD2 | TRBV20-1 | NA | CSARDQSSGRGPSYEQYF | TGCAGTGCTAGAGATCAATCTAGCGGGAGAGGGCCGTCCTACGAGCAGTACTTC
16 | TRBJ2-1 | TRBD2 | TRBV7-2 | NA | CASSLVGTSGSGEQFF | TGTGCCAGCAGCTTAGTAGGGACTAGCGGGAGTGGTGAGCAGTTCTTC
13 | TRBJ1-2 | NA | TRBV2 | NA | CASSDGPNYGYTF | TGTGCCAGCAGCGATGGACCGAACTATGGCTACACCTTC
17 | TRBJ2-2 | NA | TRBV12-3/TRBV12-4 | NA | CASSFIIGGANTGELFF | TGTGCCAGCAGTTTTATTATAGGCGGGGCGAACACCGGGGAGCTGTTTTTT
13 | TRBJ1-2 | NA | TRBV6-1 | few | CASSPYNGVGYTF | TGTGCCAGCAGCCCCTACAACGGAGTTGGCTACACCTTC
15 | TRBJ1-6 | NA | TRBV20-1 | NA | CSARPRGSGNSPLHF | TGCAGTGCGAGACCTAGGGGGTCCGGGAATTCACCCCTCCACTTT
13 | TRBJ1-2 | NA | TRBV28 | NA | CASSLQVFYGYTF | TGTGCCAGCAGTTTGCAGGTCTTCTATGGCTACACCTTC
12 | TRBJ2-7 | NA | TRBV18 | NA | CASSPPRDEQYF | TGTGCCAGCTCACCGCCCAGGGACGAGCAGTACTTC
14 | TRBJ2-3 | TRBD2 | TRBV7-2 | NA | CVCSQAGGGDTQYF | TGTGTCTGCAGCCAGGCCGGGGGGGGAGATACGCAGTATTTT
17 | TRBJ2-7 | TRBD2 | TRBV18 | NA | CASSPIRGGSTGYEQYF | TGTGCCAGCTCACCGATCCGCGGCGGGAGTACGGGTTACGAGCAGTACTTC
15 | TRBJ2-1 | TRBD2 | TRBV6-2/TRBV6-3 | NA | CASSFLAGAGNEQFF | TGTGCCAGCAGTTTCCTAGCGGGAGCTGGCAATGAGCAGTTCTTC